Listed here is a single T cell receptor beta chain. What it recognizes is unknown. The CDR3 ends on some other residue instead of the conserved phenylalanine or tryptophan, so this is likely a read error. The record originates from a study of tumor and adjacent non-tumor tissue in lung cancer. Study-level results: Compared with tumor, normal lung showed significantly lower TCR diversity.

No cell sorting was done before RNA was extracted from the tissue. The CDR3 runs to 14 residues. Germline CDR1 is MNHNS and CDR2 is SASEGT. A modified ARM-PCR protocol with three rounds of nested PCR amplified TCRbeta. TCRdb re-analysed the multiplex PCR reads in MiXCR, keeping a single row per CDR3 protein. This repertoire shows 120,000 or so distinct CDR3 sequences, over 75% found once; its top ten account for approximately 24%. The sequenced sample was lung tumor tissue. The TCR originated in a man in his 70s with non-small cell lung cancer. The chain employs TRBV6-1 and TRBJ2-3, with 7 bases lining up with TRBD1. For the CDR3, the DNA is TGTGCCAGCAGGACCGGGACAGAGGCAGATACACAGTATGTT. This translates into CASRTGTEADTQYV.